The entry below describes one TCR beta chain. Its target is not known. The data originate from a study of T cell repertoires in ileal Crohn's disease. The overall study: Patients had a median approximately 7.3-year disease duration, and less than 40% were active smokers. About half of patients got postoperative therapy: 11 thiopurines, over 15 anti-TNF. Overall study findings and caveats: High-frequency clones were more common in sorted CD8 than CD4 cells.

Time point in this sample: neoterminal ileum biopsy at postoperative endoscopy, about 6 months after surgery. Produced via immunoSEQ multiplex PCR; TCRdb's table is partial and in-frame only. Of 3,500 or so clones detected, less than 75% appear once; the ten largest clones hold roughly 24%. Source material: ileal tissue. This TCR was sampled from an adult with Crohn's disease.

CDR3 coding DNA: TGTGCCATTCTAGGGACTTGGAACACCGGGGAGCTGTTTTTT. It specifies CAILGTWNTGELFF. V and J are TRBV6-1 and TRBJ2-2; a possible D gene is TRBD2 (6 bases). The V gene lost 10 bases and the J gene lost 1 base, with 13 bases spanning the gap. This CDR3 spans 14 amino acids. Germline V gene sequence: CDR1 MNHNS, CDR2 SASEGT.